A single sample gave rise to the 23 T cell receptor beta chains below, sequenced in a study of tumor-infiltrating lymphocytes in primary liver carcinoma. TCR beta cDNA came from approximately 540 ng total RNA, primed with a constant-region primer. Slightly modified ARM-PCR with three nested multiplex PCR rounds yielded TCR beta libraries. PCR rounds one and two used TRBV1-TRBV30 forward primers with a C-beta reverse primer for 9 to 10 cycles each. TCRdb ran MiXCR on the multiplex PCR reads and lists one entry per CDR3 protein. The repertoire holds about 300,000 distinct CDR3 sequences, with 65% as singletons. The study extracted blood RNA from unsorted whole blood and also extracted germline DNA. The sequenced material came from peripheral blood. Receptors were obtained from a man aged 35-49 years with primary liver carcinoma and hepatitis B virus infection.

Comments on this clonotype: A read error may explain this, as a much larger clone is one base away. The chain has TRBV6-5 and TRBJ2-2; 8 bases match TRBD2. The CDR3 length is 15 residues. The germline V gene has CDR1 MNHEY and CDR2 SVGAGI. With 4 bases clipped from V and 1 base from J, the junction kept 2 bases outside the gene matches. This chain's CDR3 is CASSLGLVNTGELFF. The CDR3 bases are TGTGCCAGCAGTTTGGGACTAGTGAACACCGGGGAGCTGTTTTTT.

This clonotype was recorded many times. The V call is TRBV6-6, the J call TRBJ2-5; D is uncertain. CDR3 length equals 13 residues. Germline-derived CDR1 and CDR2 are MNHNY and SVGAGI (reference sequence). Trimming pared 2 bases from V and 5 bases from J, leaving 9 bases between. The CDR3 DNA is TGTGCCAGCAGTTACGCAGGAATGGAGACCCAGTACTTC. It codes for CASSYAGMETQYF.

Turning to this clonotype: A read error may account for a junction end that differs from germline. The chain joins TRBV14 to TRBJ1-2; D remains ambiguous. Germline V CDR1 and CDR2: SGHDN, FVKESK. This CDR3 comprises 13 residues. The CDR3 loop reads CTSSQRYTGGYTF. CDR3 bases: TGTACCAGCAGCCAACGGTATACGGGGGGCTACACCTTC.

To note about this clonotype: Because it lacks the conserved phenylalanine or tryptophan at the end, this CDR3 is likely a read error. The chain has TRBV12-3 or TRBV12-4 and TRBJ2-5; D perhaps matches TRBD1 (8 bases). This CDR3 contains 13 residues. Trimming took off 6 bases at V and 7 bases at J, with 15 bases between the two ends. The CDR3 region has the DNA TGTGCCAGCAGCCGAAGCGGGACAGGGACCCAGTACTAC. The encoded protein is CASSRSGTGTQYY.

The genes are TRBV2 and TRBJ2-1; D is perhaps TRBD1 or TRBD2 (5 bases each). CDR1 and CDR2 (germline): SNHLY, FYNNEI. The CDR3 is 17 amino acids. The V gene lost 2 bases and the J gene lost 6 bases, with 20 bases spanning the gap. The CDR3 protein is CASSEPRPGTLGNEQFF. The CDR3 nucleotides read TGTGCCAGCAGTGAACCTCGTCCCGGGACCCTAGGCAATGAGCAGTTCTTC.

This clonotype was counted ten times or more. The chain has TRBV29-1 and TRBJ1-1, with 10 bases identical to TRBD1. CDR1 SQVTM and CDR2 ANQGSEA come from the germline V gene. The V segment lost 7 bases and the J segment 4 bases; nucleotides outside the gene matches: 6. The CDR3 runs to 13 residues. The CDR3 spells CSAWDRGGTEAFF. The CDR3 coding sequence is TGCAGCGCTTGGGACAGGGGAGGCACTGAAGCTTTCTTT.

The chain is built from TRBV4-1 and TRBJ2-7, with TRBD1 as a possible D gene (5 bases). CDR1 is MGHRA, CDR2 YSYEKL, per germline. Trimming pared 1 base from V and 3 bases from J, leaving 13 bases between. The CDR3 has 15 residues. The CDR3 DNA follows: TGCGCCAGCAGCCAAGTGACTGACAGTCTCTACGAGCAGTACTTC. Its protein is CASSQVTDSLYEQYF.

The CDR3 coding sequence is TGTGCCAGCAGTGGGGTCTCAGTTACGCAGTATTTT. It codes for CASSGVSVTQYF. The chain combines TRBV2 with TRBJ2-3, with D unresolved. The CDR3 length is 12 residues. Germline V gene lookup returns CDR1 SNHLY and CDR2 FYNNEI. V lost 4 bases and J 8 bases, leaving 10 bases between the germline ends. The complete variable domain, with remaining parts taken from reference TRBV2 and TRBJ2-3, reads EPEVTQTPSHQVTQMGQEVILRCVPISNHLYFYWYRQILGQKVEFLVSFYNNEISEKSEIFDDQFSVERPDGSNFTLKIRSTKLEDSAMYFCASSGVSVTQYFGPGTRLTVL.

Ten or more counts support this clonotype. The genes are TRBV6-6 and TRBJ2-5, with 11 bases aligning to TRBD2. Germline V lookup: CDR1 MNHNY, CDR2 SVGAGI (reference sequence). The J segment lost 4 bases and the V segment lost 6 bases, leaving 7 bases of the junction unmatched. The CDR3 is 15 residues long. CDR3: CASRDLTSGRETQYF. DNA of the CDR3: TGTGCCAGCAGAGACCTAACTAGCGGGAGAGAGACCCAGTACTTC.

At least ten counts were recorded for this clonotype. This sequence joins TRBV12-3 or TRBV12-4 and TRBJ2-5; TRBD2 might be the D (5 bases). CDR3 length: 14 amino acids. Trimming stripped 6 bases from V and 2 bases from J, with 13 bases between. The CDR3 DNA reads as TGTGCCAGCAGACCCACTAGAGCGCAAGAGACCCAGTACTTC. It is translated as CASRPTRAQETQYF.

In the case of this clonotype: This may arise from a read error, as a much more abundant clone is one base away. The chain uses TRBV6-2 or TRBV6-3 and TRBJ2-7; 10 bases line up with TRBD1. The CDR3 loop spans 15 amino acids. Trimming removed 5 bases from V and 6 bases from J; junction bases left unmatched: 10. In germline, CDR1 is MNHEY, CDR2 SVGEGT. CDR3 in amino acids: CASSVTGTGVFEQYF. The CDR3, as DNA: TGTGCCAGCAGTGTGACCGGGACAGGGGTCTTCGAGCAGTACTTC.

There are many counts of this clonotype. CDR3 coding DNA: TGTGCCAGCAGTCCGACAGGGGACTATGGCTACACCTTC. Translated: CASSPTGDYGYTF. V and J are TRBV12-3 or TRBV12-4 and TRBJ1-2; 8 positions match TRBD1. With 5 bases clipped from V and 3 bases from J, the junction kept 2 bases outside the gene matches. CDR3 size: 13 residues.

With respect to this clonotype: The CDR3 ends on some other residue instead of the conserved phenylalanine or tryptophan, so this is likely a read error. The J gene is TRBJ2-5, the V gene TRBV5-1, with D possibly called TRBD1 or TRBD2 (5 bases each). The V gene lost 4 bases and the J gene lost 2 bases, with 15 bases spanning the gap. Germline assignment: CDR1 SGHRS and CDR2 YFSETQ. The CDR3 is 15 amino acids. The CDR3, as DNA: TGCGCCAGCAGCCGGGGACCGCAAGGGCAAGAGACCCAGTACCTC. It is translated as CASSRGPQGQETQYL.

In the case of this clonotype: The junction departs from the called germline gene at one end, perhaps through a read error. This chain joins TRBV11-2 and TRBJ2-3, with 7 positions matching TRBD1. This CDR3 comprises 14 residues. Germline CDR1 and CDR2: SGHAT and FQNNGV. CDR3 in DNA: TGCGACGGCAGCTTAGGGGGCAGCGCAGATACGCAGTATTTT. Translating gives CDGSLGGSADTQYF.

V is TRBV29-1 and J is TRBJ2-7; the match to TRBD1 covers 8 bases. The ends lost 7 bases at V and 6 bases at J; junction bases unmatched: 5. This CDR3 comprises 11 residues. CDR1 and CDR2 (germline): SQVTM, ANQGSEA. CDR3 sequence: CSARTGPEQYF. Here the CDR3 DNA reads TGCAGCGCTCGGACAGGGCCCGAGCAGTACTTC.

This clonotype appeared a single time. At one of its ends the junction is not consistent with the germline gene, which may arise from a read error. The chain is built from TRBV29-1 and TRBJ2-1; D call uncertain. CDR1 SQVTM and CDR2 ANQGSEA come from the germline V gene. CDR3 length: 10 amino acids. CDR3 in amino acids: CSIDKNEQFF. The CDR3 coding sequence is TGCAGCATTGACAAAAATGAGCAGTTCTTC.

The chain joins TRBV6-6 to TRBJ2-2; 13 bases fit TRBD2. The CDR3 sequence is 20 residues long. The V segment lost 5 bases and the J segment 0 bases; nucleotides outside the gene matches: 12. Germline assignment: CDR1 MNHNY and CDR2 SVGAGI (reference sequence). CDR3 coding DNA: TGTGCCAGCAGTCCGCTCGTGGGACTAGCGGGGCCAACGAACACCGGGGAGCTGTTTTTT. This gives the protein CASSPLVGLAGPTNTGELFF.

In this sample, this clonotype turned up once. A much larger clone sits a single nucleotide away, making a read error possible. V usage is TRBV12-3 or TRBV12-4 and J usage is TRBJ2-3; 7 bases align to TRBD2. V gave up 6 bases and J gave up 5 bases; unmatched junction bases: 5. This CDR3 spans 13 amino acids. Written as DNA, the CDR3 is TGTGCCAGCAGCCCTGGGGAGGGAGATACGCAGTATTTT. Its translation: CASSPGEGDTQYF.

With respect to this clonotype: Because it lacks the conserved phenylalanine or tryptophan at the end, this CDR3 is likely a read error. J is TRBJ2-1 and V is TRBV6-2 or TRBV6-3; 10 positions agree with TRBD2. V was pared by 2 bases and J by 8 bases, with 9 bases of the junction left unmatched. The germline CDR1 and CDR2 sequences are MNHEY and SVGEGT. The CDR3 extends over 16 amino acids. The CDR3 bases are TGTGCCAGCAGTTACCCAAGCGGGAGGGTGAGGGATGAGCAGTTCCTC. Its protein is CASSYPSGRVRDEQFL.

This clonotype occurred once. The germline gene is not matched at one end of the junction; a read error may be the cause. V gene TRBV25-1 combines with J gene TRBJ1-1, with TRBD1 matching 8 bases. Germline V gene data show CDR1 as MGHDK and CDR2 as SYGVNS. The CDR3 has 12 residues. The DNA of the CDR3 is TGTGTCAGCAGGGGGCCGAACACTGAAGCTTTCTTT. As protein: CVSRGPNTEAFF.

This sequence joins TRBV28 and TRBJ2-3; D is possibly TRBD2 (6 bases). V was trimmed by 6 bases and J by 2 bases, leaving 24 bases between them. There are 18 residues in the CDR3. Per the germline V gene, CDR1 is MDHEN and CDR2 is SYDVKM. The CDR3 DNA sequence: TGTGCCAGCAGACCAACCCCTCGGACTACCGGATACACAGATACGCAGTATTTT. This sequence encodes CASRPTPRTTGYTDTQYF.

This clonotype has just one count. It may be a read error: a sequence one base away is much more abundant. J is TRBJ2-7 and V is TRBV29-1, with no clear D. The CDR3 loop spans 11 amino acids. The germline V gene has CDR1 SQVTM and CDR2 ANQGSEA. The CDR3 DNA follows: TGCAGCGTTGATACTCTCACCGAGCACTACTTC. The encoded protein is CSVDTLTEHYF.

The chain joins TRBV5-1 to TRBJ1-3; unclear D gene. Germline V gene lookup returns CDR1 SGHRS and CDR2 YFSETQ. The V end lost 4 bases, the J end lost 0 bases, and 11 bases lay between the germline ends. This CDR3 region has 15 residues. This chain's CDR3 is CASSQEAISGNTIYF. CDR3 bases: TGCGCCAGCAGCCAAGAAGCGATCTCTGGAAACACCATATATTTT.